This T cell receptor (beta chain) came from a study of circulating and synovial CD4+ cells in juvenile arthritis. The study, taken as a whole, reports: Overlap with synovium rose as more T cells were sequenced. These blood cells shared more CDR3 sequences with synovium than bulk blood.

Sequenced samples came from active juvenile idiopathic arthritis patients. This clone was recorded once. Its antigen is undetermined. Assay: immunoSEQ multiplex PCR; the TCRdb copy retains only in-frame clones and omits some. The sample includes 11,000 to 15,000 clones, 80% to 85% of them seen just once. Germline V lookup: CDR1 SGHRS, CDR2 YFSETQ. The CDR3 has 15 residues. The V gene lost 0 bases and the J gene lost 2 bases, with 11 bases spanning the gap. The chain links TRBV5-1 to TRBJ1-2; D remains ambiguous. This sequence was found in a human patient with juvenile idiopathic arthritis. Some clones in this sample may be carry-over from other donors' samples. Sequencing input: CD4+ T cells from synovial fluid. In DNA form, the CDR3 reads TGCGCCAGCAGCTTGGTATTGGCGGGCAACTATGGCTACACCTTC. Translation gives CASSLVLAGNYGYTF.